This T cell receptor beta chain was retrieved from a study of cytomegalovirus exposure and HLA in healthy donors. The CDR3 runs 15 residues. Germline assignment: CDR1 ENHRY and CDR2 SYGVKD. Unmatched junction bases numbered 6, after V lost 4 bases and J lost 1 base. Study-wide points: By a later analysis, the bulk of CMV-associated TCR beta chains appeared HLA-restricted.

The primer mix had 60 Vbeta and 13 Jbeta primers. Profiling relied on immunoSEQ multiplex PCR, and the TCRdb table lists in-frame clones only, not all of them. The sample includes about 89,000 clones, approximately 9% of them seen just once. This clone was seen a few times. The antigen remains unidentified. This chain uses TRBV10-3 with TRBJ1-1; 7 bases align to TRBD1. Sequencing was done on a sample of PBMCs. This clonotype originated in a middle-aged man in good health and CMV-seropositive. DNA for the CDR3: TGTGCCATCAGTGCCCAGGGGGTCGGGAACACTGAAGCTTTCTTT. It specifies CAISAQGVGNTEAFF.